The T cell receptor (beta chain) described here comes from a study of response to subunit inactivated influenza vaccine (dated by TCRdb to between 2018 and 2020). Describing the broader study: The study used deep quantitative T cell receptor repertoire profiling to track responses to a trivalent subunit inactivated influenza vaccine. The paper's findings and limits, for the study overall: According to the authors, only a limited number of new T cells may be recruited by each seasonal influenza vaccination.

As regards this clonotype: The antigen it binds to is not known. One base away lies a much larger clone, so this may be a sequencing read error.

V is cut by 5 bases and J by 1 base, and the space between the germline ends is 18 bases. The cysteine opens and the phenylalanine closes a CDR3 of 16 amino acids. CDR3 DNA is the only sequence kept; it has 48 bases, read in frame from the first base. Via the germline V gene, CDR1 is SGHAT and CDR2 FQNNGV. Library prep was done by RT-PCR. TCRdb shows the sequencer as Illumina HiSeq 2500. TCRdb trimmed public reads at Q25 via fastp, called clones via MiXCR and kept in-frame beta chains. For every CDR3 protein sequence, its rows merge into one entry that carries the most common genes and DNA. The sample table shows about 530,000 distinct CDR3 sequences, and roughly 12% are seen once. In total, the top ten clones hold roughly 10% of the sample.

The V gene is TRBV11-2 and the J gene is TRBJ2-7, with the D segment possibly TRBD1 or TRBD2, each aligning over 5 bases. This TCR was recovered from a man between 50 and 59 years old who received an inactivated influenza vaccine. Donor details come from another sample of the same person, matched by shared clones. The sequencing used PBMCs from blood, collected on the day of vaccination. The DNA sequence follows: TGTGCCAGCAGCCGACTACGGGGCAGGAGATCCTACGAGCAGTACTTC. This translates into CASSRLRGRRSYEQYF.